This T cell receptor beta chain was documented in a study of blood T cells in healthy people across ages. The J segment lost 3 bases and the V segment lost 6 bases, leaving 5 bases of the junction unmatched. This CDR3 comprises 14 residues. Germline V gene sequence: CDR1 SEHNR, CDR2 FQNEAQ (reference sequence). At least ten counts were recorded for this clonotype. It was with a sample-barcoded 5' primer and a J-beta primer mix that a second PCR of roughly 7 to 12 cycles was run. In TCRdb, the 5' RACE reads were re-called with MiXCR into one record per CDR3 protein. The sample holds approximately 690,000 distinct CDR3 sequences, 40% to 45% seen once. PBMCs were isolated at a quantity of at least 6.5 million per sample.

The source of this sequence is an elderly man in good health. The chain combines TRBV7-9 with TRBJ2-3, with 8 bases lining up with TRBD2. Input material: blood. The CDR3 nucleotides are TGTGCCAGCAGTCGAGGACTAGCTACAGATACGCAGTATTTT. It encodes CASSRGLATDTQYF.